These T cell receptor beta chains were read from a single sample in a study of T cells after posttransplantation cyclophosphamide. The assay was immunoSEQ multiplex PCR, and TCRdb's table has in-frame clones only and misses some. The sample carries 11,000 to 15,000 clones, under 85% recorded once. The sample was memory CD4+ T cells sorted from PBMCs. The receptors come from a man between 50 and 59 years old. CDR3s include the opening cysteine and the closing phenylalanine or tryptophan. Each record gives: CDR3 length, J gene, D gene, V gene, clone size, CDR3 protein, CDR3 DNA. D genes are given only for firm matches. A row's size may be missing; if present it is once, few, many or a size class.

CDR3 length: 13; J gene: TRBJ2-7; D gene: TRBD2; V gene: TRBV6-1; clone size: -; CDR3 protein: CAPLAGLYREQYF; CDR3 DNA: TGTGCCCCCCTAGCGGGCCTCTATCGCGAGCAGTACTTC
CDR3 length: 11; J gene: TRBJ2-5; D gene: -; V gene: TRBV30; clone size: -; CDR3 protein: CAWTLGETQYF; CDR3 DNA: TGTGCCTGGACACTAGGGGAGACCCAGTACTTC
CDR3 length: 16; J gene: TRBJ2-3; D gene: -; V gene: TRBV5-1; clone size: -; CDR3 protein: CASSLRQGSGTDTQYF; CDR3 DNA: TGCGCCAGCAGCCTGCGGCAGGGTTCCGGCACAGATACGCAGTATTTT
CDR3 length: 17; J gene: TRBJ2-7; D gene: TRBD2; V gene: TRBV9; clone size: -; CDR3 protein: CASSPTPGTSGTYEQYF; CDR3 DNA: TGTGCCAGCAGCCCAACCCCCGGGACTAGCGGAACCTACGAGCAGTACTTC
CDR3 length: 12; J gene: TRBJ2-1; D gene: -; V gene: TRBV29-1; clone size: -; CDR3 protein: CSVSIRDNEQFF; CDR3 DNA: TGCAGCGTTTCTATACGAGACAATGAGCAGTTCTTC
CDR3 length: 13; J gene: TRBJ2-7; D gene: -; V gene: TRBV2; clone size: -; CDR3 protein: CASSRDINYEQYF; CDR3 DNA: TGTGCCAGCAGCCGGGACATAAACTACGAGCAGTACTTC
CDR3 length: 13; J gene: TRBJ2-5; D gene: -; V gene: TRBV2; clone size: -; CDR3 protein: CASSERETETQYF; CDR3 DNA: TGTGCCAGCAGTGAACGGGAAACGGAGACCCAGTACTTC
CDR3 length: 15; J gene: TRBJ1-5; D gene: TRBD1; V gene: TRBV28; clone size: medium-sized; CDR3 protein: CASSLPEAGGQPQHF; CDR3 DNA: TGTGCCAGCAGTTTACCCGAAGCAGGGGGGCAGCCCCAGCATTTT
CDR3 length: 13; J gene: TRBJ1-2; D gene: -; V gene: TRBV5-6; clone size: -; CDR3 protein: CASSFRGFEGYTF; CDR3 DNA: TGTGCCAGCAGCTTTCGGGGGTTTGAAGGCTACACCTTC
CDR3 length: 16; J gene: TRBJ1-2; D gene: -; V gene: TRBV2; clone size: -; CDR3 protein: CAIRRQANYGYTGYTF; CDR3 DNA: TGTGCCATCAGGAGACAGGCTAACTATGGCTACACCGGCTACACCTTC
CDR3 length: 15; J gene: TRBJ2-3; D gene: -; V gene: TRBV7-3; clone size: -; CDR3 protein: CASSLDPAGTDTQYF; CDR3 DNA: TGTGCCAGCAGCTTAGACCCTGCCGGGACAGATACGCAGTATTTT
CDR3 length: 16; J gene: TRBJ2-1; D gene: TRBD2; V gene: TRBV7-2; clone size: once; CDR3 protein: CASSPFTSGGGGEQFF; CDR3 DNA: TGTGCCAGCAGCCCGTTTACTAGCGGGGGGGGCGGTGAGCAGTTCTTC
CDR3 length: 15; J gene: TRBJ2-1; D gene: TRBD2; V gene: TRBV5-6; clone size: once; CDR3 protein: CASSSVAGVGNEQFF; CDR3 DNA: TGTGCCAGCAGCTCCGTAGCGGGAGTCGGGAATGAGCAGTTCTTC
CDR3 length: 15; J gene: TRBJ2-1; D gene: -; V gene: TRBV4-1; clone size: -; CDR3 protein: CASSRGQSSYNEQFF; CDR3 DNA: TGCGCCAGCAGCCGCGGACAGAGCTCCTACAATGAGCAGTTCTTC
CDR3 length: 11; J gene: TRBJ2-7; D gene: -; V gene: TRBV6-5; clone size: -; CDR3 protein: CASANSYEQYF; CDR3 DNA: TGTGCCAGTGCGAACTCCTACGAGCAGTACTTC
CDR3 length: 14; J gene: TRBJ2-1; D gene: TRBD2; V gene: TRBV4-1; clone size: once; CDR3 protein: CASSQGGLANEQFF; CDR3 DNA: TGCGCCAGCAGCCAGGGGGGACTAGCCAATGAGCAGTTCTTC
CDR3 length: 13; J gene: TRBJ2-7; D gene: TRBD1; V gene: TRBV28; clone size: -; CDR3 protein: CATRRTGGYEQYF; CDR3 DNA: TGTGCCACCCGTCGGACAGGGGGCTACGAGCAGTACTTC
CDR3 length: 13; J gene: TRBJ1-1; D gene: -; V gene: TRBV19; clone size: -; CDR3 protein: CASSPQGRIEAFF; CDR3 DNA: TGTGCCAGTAGTCCACAGGGACGTATTGAAGCTTTCTTT
CDR3 length: 11; J gene: TRBJ1-5; D gene: -; V gene: TRBV27; clone size: -; CDR3 protein: CASSPGQPQHF; CDR3 DNA: TGTGCCAGCAGTCCCGGGCAGCCCCAGCATTTT
CDR3 length: 12; J gene: TRBJ2-7; D gene: -; V gene: TRBV28; clone size: few; CDR3 protein: CASSSQTDEQYF; CDR3 DNA: TGTGCCAGCAGTTCACAAACAGACGAGCAGTACTTC
CDR3 length: 16; J gene: TRBJ1-2; D gene: TRBD1; V gene: TRBV14; clone size: -; CDR3 protein: CASSHQSGGRWSGYTF; CDR3 DNA: TGTGCCAGCAGCCACCAATCAGGGGGCAGGTGGTCCGGCTACACCTTC
CDR3 length: 15; J gene: TRBJ1-2; D gene: -; V gene: TRBV6-1; clone size: -; CDR3 protein: CASSEALGQFYGYTF; CDR3 DNA: TGTGCCAGCAGTGAAGCCCTCGGACAGTTCTATGGCTACACCTTC
CDR3 length: 14; J gene: TRBJ1-2; D gene: -; V gene: TRBV7-9; clone size: few; CDR3 protein: CASSLEGTNYGYTF; CDR3 DNA: TGTGCCAGCAGCTTGGAGGGGACTAACTATGGCTACACCTTC
CDR3 length: 14; J gene: TRBJ2-7; D gene: -; V gene: TRBV7-2; clone size: -; CDR3 protein: CASSIQEGLFEQYF; CDR3 DNA: TGTGCCAGCAGCATACAGGAGGGGCTTTTCGAGCAGTACTTC
CDR3 length: 17; J gene: TRBJ2-2; D gene: TRBD2; V gene: TRBV4-1; clone size: -; CDR3 protein: CASSPGWGGLATGELFF; CDR3 DNA: TGCGCCAGCAGCCCAGGATGGGGAGGACTAGCGACCGGGGAGCTGTTTTTT
CDR3 length: 15; J gene: TRBJ2-7; D gene: TRBD2; V gene: TRBV7-2; clone size: -; CDR3 protein: CASSLGGGRSYEQYF; CDR3 DNA: TGTGCCAGCAGCTTAGGCGGGGGTCGCTCCTACGAGCAGTACTTC
CDR3 length: 13; J gene: TRBJ1-1; D gene: -; V gene: TRBV7-8; clone size: once; CDR3 protein: CASSLTRDTEAFF; CDR3 DNA: TGTGCCAGCAGCCTAACCCGGGACACTGAAGCTTTCTTT
CDR3 length: 17; J gene: TRBJ1-2; D gene: TRBD1; V gene: TRBV5-6; clone size: -; CDR3 protein: CASSFILPGGAVYGYTF; CDR3 DNA: TGTGCCAGCAGCTTTATCTTGCCAGGGGGCGCAGTCTATGGCTACACCTTC
CDR3 length: 16; J gene: TRBJ1-2; D gene: -; V gene: TRBV6-1; clone size: -; CDR3 protein: CASSEEGGTRNYGYTF; CDR3 DNA: TGTGCCAGCAGTGAGGAGGGCGGAACTCGTAACTATGGCTACACCTTC
CDR3 length: 14; J gene: TRBJ2-7; D gene: TRBD1; V gene: TRBV6-5; clone size: few; CDR3 protein: CASTRDRGGYEQYF; CDR3 DNA: TGTGCCAGCACTAGGGACAGGGGGGGCTACGAGCAGTACTTC